The 24 T cell receptor beta chains presented below share a single source sample, sequenced in a study of T cells after yellow fever vaccination. TCRdb independently ran MiXCR on the 5' RACE reads; one entry per CDR3 protein. Of some 260,000 distinct CDR3 sequences detected, around 4.9% appear once; the ten largest clones hold roughly 3.3%. Sample: CD4+ T cells sorted from PBMCs, taken on the day of the yellow fever booster vaccination. The receptors here all came from a man in his late teens or twenties who received the YFV17D yellow fever vaccine.

The gene calls are TRBV30 and TRBJ2-3, with unresolved D. In germline, CDR1 is GTSNPN, CDR2 SVGIG (reference sequence). V was shortened by 3 bases and J by 2 bases, with 9 bases between the two germline ends. This CDR3 is 13 amino acids long. CDR3 amino acids: CAWRVTVTDTQYF. The CDR3 DNA sequence: TGTGCCTGGAGAGTAACCGTCACAGATACGCAGTATTTT. Using reference TRBV30 and TRBJ2-3 for the parts outside the CDR3, the full variable domain is SQTIHQWPATLVQPVGSPLSLECTVEGTSNPNLYWYRQAAGRGLQLLFYSVGIGQISSEVPQNLSASRPQDRQFILSSKKLLLSDSGFYLCAWRVTVTDTQYFGPGTRLTVL.

This clonotype occurred many times. The chain is built from TRBV6-5 and TRBJ2-1; TRBD2 aligns across 11 bases. Trimming cost V 6 bases and J 8 bases; bases outside gene matches: 6. This CDR3 has 14 amino acids. Per germline, CDR1 MNHEY and CDR2 SVGAGI. The CDR3 loop reads CASSRLAGSDEQFF. As DNA, the CDR3 is TGTGCCAGCAGCCGACTAGCGGGGAGTGATGAGCAGTTCTTC.

This clonotype was observed a handful of times. The rearrangement uses TRBV29-1 and TRBJ2-7, with TRBD1 as a possible D gene (5 bases). The CDR3 is made up of 13 amino acids. Deletions cut 4 bases from V and 1 base from J, with 11 bases between. Germline V gene data show CDR1 as SQVTM and CDR2 as ANQGSEA. CDR3 sequence (DNA): TGCAGCGTTGTGAGATCAGGGTCCTACGAGCAGTACTTC. Its protein is CSVVRSGSYEQYF.

This clonotype came up a few times. J is TRBJ1-1 and V is TRBV2, with TRBD1 matching 11 bases. The germline gives CDR1 SNHLY, CDR2 FYNNEI. This CDR3 has 16 amino acids. The V gene end was trimmed by 3 bases and the J gene end by 4 bases; junction bases not matched to a gene: 7. The DNA for the CDR3 is TGTGCCAGCAGTGATAGGACAGGGGGCTTGATCACTGAAGCTTTCTTT. This encodes CASSDRTGGLITEAFF. Combining the CDR3 with reference TRBV2 and TRBJ1-1 gives the whole variable domain EPEVTQTPSHQVTQMGQEVILRCVPISNHLYFYWYRQILGQKVEFLVSFYNNEISEKSEIFDDQFSVERPDGSNFTLKIRSTKLEDSAMYFCASSDRTGGLITEAFFGQGTRLTVV.

This clonotype has a handful of counts. This chain links TRBV6-1 with TRBJ2-5; D assignment may be TRBD1 or TRBD2 (5 bases each). The CDR3 consists of 13 residues. Per the germline V gene, CDR1 is MNHNS and CDR2 is SASEGT. Between the trimmed V and J ends, which lost 3 bases and 5 bases, there was a span of 10 bases. CDR3 bases: TGTGCCAGCAGTGAGGGACGATCGGAGACCCAGTACTTC. Its protein is CASSEGRSETQYF.

This clonotype showed up just a few times. The chain has TRBV11-2 and TRBJ2-1; tentatively, D is TRBD1 (5 bases). Trimming removed 2 bases from V and 4 bases from J, with 15 bases in between. CDR3 length: 16 residues. Germline V CDR1 and CDR2: SGHAT, FQNNGV. The CDR3 bases are TGTGCCAGCAGCTTATGGGGCCTAGGGGTTTACAATGAGCAGTTCTTC. It encodes CASSLWGLGVYNEQFF.

This clonotype was recorded many times. The rearrangement links TRBV12-3 or TRBV12-4 to TRBJ1-1; the D gene is possibly TRBD1 (5 bases). V was shortened by 2 bases and J by 0 bases, with 22 bases between the two germline ends. CDR3 length equals 19 residues. DNA for the CDR3: TGTGCCAGCAGTTTAAGTCGAGCGTGGCTCACAGGCTTGAACACTGAAGCTTTCTTT. Its protein is CASSLSRAWLTGLNTEAFF.

The sample holds many counts of this clonotype. The chain couples TRBV19 to TRBJ2-5; unclear D gene. V was clipped by 1 base and J by 7 bases, with 16 bases between them. In germline, CDR1 is LNHDA, CDR2 SQIVND (reference sequence). There are 15 residues in the CDR3. CDR3: CASSIGGHLSGTQYF. DNA of the CDR3: TGTGCCAGTAGTATAGGAGGCCACCTCTCAGGGACCCAGTACTTC.

This clonotype was counted ten times or more. The genes are TRBV7-9 and TRBJ2-5; tentative D call: TRBD1 (6 bases). The CDR3 is 15 residues long. Trimming took 5 bases from V and 1 from J, leaving 14 bases between them. The germline gives CDR1 SEHNR, CDR2 FQNEAQ (reference sequence). CDR3 sequence reads: CASSAQTGPQETQYF. CDR3 DNA sequence: TGTGCCAGCAGCGCCCAGACAGGCCCCCAAGAGACCCAGTACTTC.

The chain recombines TRBV20-1 with TRBJ2-4, with D hard to call. This CDR3 contains 15 residues. Germline V gives CDR1 DFQATT, CDR2 SNEGSKA (reference sequence). V shed 5 bases and J shed 6 bases, with 20 bases lying between them. CDR3 sequence reads: CSAPSPRDGPNIQYF. The CDR3, as DNA: TGCAGTGCTCCCTCTCCCCGTGATGGGCCAAACATTCAGTACTTC.

The chain links TRBV11-3 to TRBJ2-5; a weak D match, TRBD2 (6 bases). Germline-derived CDR1 and CDR2 are SGHNT and YENEEA. This CDR3 spans 13 amino acids. Trimming removed 5 bases from V and 5 bases from J, with 12 bases in between. CDR3 DNA: TGTGCCAGCAGCCTGGCGGGGTTGGAGACCCAGTACTTC. The encoded protein is CASSLAGLETQYF.

This clonotype was counted only a few times. The chain uses TRBV4-3 and TRBJ1-4; D ambiguous. The ends were cut back, 0 bases at V and 6 bases at J, with 17 bases in the middle. The CDR3 length is 17 residues. CDR1 is LGHNA and CDR2 is YSLEER in the germline V gene. CDR3 sequence reads: CASSQEFVQPRDEKLFF. The CDR3 nucleotides read TGCGCCAGCAGCCAAGAATTTGTGCAACCGAGGGATGAAAAACTGTTTTTT.

In this sample, this clonotype turned up a few times. V usage is TRBV20-1 and J usage is TRBJ2-1; 9 positions match TRBD2. This CDR3 region has 16 residues. Per the germline V gene, CDR1 is DFQATT and CDR2 is SNEGSKA (reference sequence). V lost 3 bases and J lost 0; bases outside the gene matches: 6. This CDR3 is CSASASGAISYNEQFF. The CDR3 DNA is TGCAGTGCTAGTGCTAGCGGGGCCATCTCCTACAATGAGCAGTTCTTC.

The CDR3 DNA follows: TGTGCCAGCAGCCAAGGGACCACCGTGCCCCGAAACACCATATATTTT. Translated, it gives CASSQGTTVPRNTIYF. The rearrangement links TRBV7-6 to TRBJ1-3; maybe TRBD1 (5 bases). CDR1 is SGHVS and CDR2 is FNYEAQ in the germline V gene. Deletions cut 5 bases from V and 5 bases from J, with 19 bases between. This CDR3 contains 16 residues.

This clonotype has a count of ten or more. The J gene is TRBJ1-1, the V gene TRBV6-2 or TRBV6-3; D might be TRBD1 (6 bases). CDR1 and CDR2 (germline): MNHEY, SVGEGT. The length of the CDR3 is 11 residues. V was trimmed by 6 bases and J by 5 bases, leaving 7 bases between them. The CDR3 here is CASRRGTEAFF. The DNA of the CDR3 is TGTGCCAGCAGGAGGGGGACTGAAGCTTTCTTT.

The V call is TRBV6-2 or TRBV6-3, the J call TRBJ1-1; 7 bases map to TRBD1. J lost 11 bases, V lost 9 bases, and 12 bases had no gene match. The CDR3 loop spans 12 amino acids. The germline V gene encodes CDR1 MNHEY and CDR2 SVGEGT. The CDR3 protein is CASSDSPGQAFF. CDR3 sequence (DNA): TGTGCCAGTTCTGACTCTCCGGGACAGGCTTTCTTT.

This clonotype was picked up many times. The chain recombines TRBV7-9 with TRBJ2-7; TRBD1 aligns across 8 bases. V lost 5 bases to trimming and J lost 3 bases; unmatched junction nucleotides: 3. CDR1 SEHNR and CDR2 FQNEAQ come from the germline V gene (reference sequence). The CDR3 is made up of 13 amino acids. The CDR3 DNA follows: TGTGCCAGCAGCCACGGACAGGGCTACGAGCAGTACGTC. Translating gives CASSHGQGYEQYV.

This chain uses TRBV12-3 or TRBV12-4 with TRBJ2-3, with D perhaps TRBD1 (7 bases). The V end was cut by 2 bases, the J end by 4 bases, with 13 bases between. This CDR3 is 15 amino acids long. In nucleotides, the CDR3 is TGTGCCAGCAGTTTAACCGGCAGGGGGGCAGATACGCAGTATTTT. Translated, it gives CASSLTGRGADTQYF.

This clonotype occurred a few times. V gene TRBV7-6 combines with J gene TRBJ2-2; the D gene is possibly TRBD1 (6 bases). CDR1 is SGHVS, CDR2 FNYEAQ, per germline. Deletions cut 1 base from V and 7 bases from J, with 10 bases between. This CDR3 has 14 amino acids. The CDR3 nucleotides are TGTGCCAGCAGCTTAGTCGCAGGGGTCGGGGAGCTGTTTTTT. It specifies CASSLVAGVGELFF.

In its sample, this clonotype was seen many times. The gene calls are TRBV24-1 and TRBJ2-1, with TRBD2 matching 7 bases. Germline lookup yields CDR1 KGHDR and CDR2 SFDVKD. The CDR3 runs 15 residues. Unmatched junction bases numbered 3, after V lost 0 bases and J lost 5 bases. CDR3 nucleotide sequence: TGTGCCACCAGTGATTTGCCGGGGGGAGACAATGAGCAGTTCTTC. Amino acids: CATSDLPGGDNEQFF.

This clonotype was found a few times. The chain couples TRBV19 to TRBJ2-3; no definite D call. This CDR3 comprises 13 residues. V gave up 0 bases and J gave up 8 bases, with 9 bases separating them. Per the germline V gene, CDR1 is LNHDA and CDR2 is SQIVND (reference sequence). CDR3: CASSIDQGPTQYF. CDR3 in DNA: TGTGCCAGTAGTATAGACCAAGGGCCTACGCAGTATTTT. The variable domain in full, completed from reference TRBV19 and TRBJ2-3, reads DGGITQSPKYLFRKEGQNVTLSCEQNLNHDAMYWYRQDPGQGLRLIYYSQIVNDFQKGDIAEGYSVSREKKESFPLTVTSAQKNPTAFYLCASSIDQGPTQYFGPGTRLTVL.

V gene TRBV5-5 combines with J gene TRBJ2-7; 8 nucleotides match TRBD1. Germline V gene sequence: CDR1 SGHKS, CDR2 YYEKEE (reference sequence). The CDR3 covers 16 residues. V trimming: 0 bases; J trimming: 6 bases; junction bases outside the gene matches: 11. The CDR3 loop is CASSLVRDRSIREQYF. CDR3 nucleotide sequence: TGTGCCAGCAGCTTGGTTAGGGACAGGTCTATTCGCGAGCAGTACTTC.

This clonotype was observed at least ten times. The chain couples TRBV5-1 to TRBJ1-2; D not resolved. V gave up 5 bases and J gave up 4 bases, with 9 bases separating them. In germline, CDR1 is SGHRS, CDR2 YFSETQ. The CDR3 is made up of 12 amino acids. This chain's CDR3 is CASSLSTYGYTF. The CDR3 DNA is TGCGCCAGCAGTTTATCGACCTATGGCTACACCTTC.

This clonotype has at least ten counts. This chain connects TRBV9 to TRBJ2-2; D remains unclear. The V end lost 1 base, the J end lost 5 bases, and 9 bases lay between the germline ends. The CDR3 spans 14 residues. Germline V gene lookup returns CDR1 SGDLS and CDR2 YYNGEE. In nucleotides, the CDR3 is TGTGCCAGCAGCGTAAGTAGGTGGACCGGGGAGCTGTTTTTT. Translation gives CASSVSRWTGELFF.